The clone carrying this T cell receptor beta chain was counted once. Antigen unknown. V dropped 5 bases and J dropped 6 bases, with 20 bases sitting between them. The germline CDR1 and CDR2 sequences are SGHVS and FNYEAQ. The CDR3 spans 15 residues. The sample comes from a study of shared clonotypes between healthy human individuals. The assay was immunoSEQ multiplex PCR, and TCRdb's table has in-frame clones only and misses some. Of 550,000 to 800,000 clones listed, approximately 74% are singletons. General study points: Shared across a few donors were around 5% of the naive CD4 clonotypes.

The chain links TRBV7-6 to TRBJ2-7; D is undetermined. Sequencing was carried out using memory CD4+ T cells sorted from blood. Subset given: CD45RA-negative fraction. The source is a woman aged 25 to 39 in good health. The CDR3 loop is CASSPTGSQSGEQYF. The CDR3 coding sequence is TGTGCCAGCAGCCCGACGGGCTCTCAGTCTGGCGAGCAGTACTTC.